Reported below is one TCR beta chain. Antigen specificity is unknown. Germline assignment: CDR1 SGHAT and CDR2 FQNNGV. Deletions cut 3 bases from V and 0 bases from J, with 11 bases between. The CDR3 consists of 16 residues. The record originates from a study of response to subunit inactivated influenza vaccine. Study results and caveats: The authors put forward the suggestion that each seasonal influenza vaccination may bring in only a limited number of new T cells.

TCRdb used MiXCR to reprocess the RT-PCR reads, holding one entry per CDR3 protein. Here the sample spans about half a million distinct CDR3 sequences, approximately 11% being singletons. Sequenced here: PBMCs from blood, sampled 35 to 45 days after vaccination. The clonotype originates from a man aged 45-65 years who received an inactivated influenza vaccine. The chain employs TRBV11-2 and TRBJ1-4, with D maybe TRBD1 (5 bases). Here the CDR3 DNA reads TGTGCCAGCAGCTTCGTGGGGGGAGCAACTAATGAAAAACTGTTTTTT. Protein sequence: CASSFVGGATNEKLFF.